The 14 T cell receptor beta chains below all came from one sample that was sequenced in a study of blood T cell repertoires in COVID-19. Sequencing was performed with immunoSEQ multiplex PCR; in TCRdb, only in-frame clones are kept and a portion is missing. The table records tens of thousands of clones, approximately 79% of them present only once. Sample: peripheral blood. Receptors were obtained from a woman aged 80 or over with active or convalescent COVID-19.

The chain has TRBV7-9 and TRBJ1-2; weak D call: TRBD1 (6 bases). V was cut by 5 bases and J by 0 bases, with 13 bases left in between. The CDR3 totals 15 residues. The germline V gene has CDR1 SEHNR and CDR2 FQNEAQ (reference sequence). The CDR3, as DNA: TGTGCCAGCAGCCCCTCGGACAGACCTAACTATGGCTACACCTTC. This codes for CASSPSDRPNYGYTF.

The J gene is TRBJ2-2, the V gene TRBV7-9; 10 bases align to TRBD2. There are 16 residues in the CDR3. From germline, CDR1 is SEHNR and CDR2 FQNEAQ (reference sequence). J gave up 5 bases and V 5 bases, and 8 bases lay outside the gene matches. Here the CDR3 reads CASSPPSGRSTGELFF. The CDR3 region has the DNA TGTGCCAGCAGCCCACCTAGCGGGAGAAGTACCGGGGAGCTGTTTTTT.

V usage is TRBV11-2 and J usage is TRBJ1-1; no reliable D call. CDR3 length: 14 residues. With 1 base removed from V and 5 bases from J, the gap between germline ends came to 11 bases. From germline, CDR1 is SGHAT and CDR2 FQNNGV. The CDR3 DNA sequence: TGTGCCAGCAGCTTAGGAGCGTCGGGGACTGAAGCTTTCTTT. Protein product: CASSLGASGTEAFF.

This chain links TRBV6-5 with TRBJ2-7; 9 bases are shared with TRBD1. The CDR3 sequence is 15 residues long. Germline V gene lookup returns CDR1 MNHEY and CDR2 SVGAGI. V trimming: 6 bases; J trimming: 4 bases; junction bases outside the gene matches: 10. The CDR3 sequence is CASSHMTGGAYEQYF. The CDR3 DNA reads TGTGCCAGCAGCCACATGACAGGGGGAGCATACGAGCAGTACTTC.

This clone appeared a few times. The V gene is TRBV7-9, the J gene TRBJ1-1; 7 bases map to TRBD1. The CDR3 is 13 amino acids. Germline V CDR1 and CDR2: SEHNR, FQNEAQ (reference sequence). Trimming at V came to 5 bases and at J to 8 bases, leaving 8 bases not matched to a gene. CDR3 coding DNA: TGTGCCAGCAGCATACAGGGGCGAACAGAAGCTTTCTTT. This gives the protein CASSIQGRTEAFF.

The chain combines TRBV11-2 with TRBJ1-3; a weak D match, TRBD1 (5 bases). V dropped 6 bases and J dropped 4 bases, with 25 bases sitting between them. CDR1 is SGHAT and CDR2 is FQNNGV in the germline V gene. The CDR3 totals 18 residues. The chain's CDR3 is CASRPYFGGTEDGNTIYF. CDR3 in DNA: TGTGCCAGCAGACCCTATTTTGGGGGGACGGAGGACGGAAACACCATATATTTT.

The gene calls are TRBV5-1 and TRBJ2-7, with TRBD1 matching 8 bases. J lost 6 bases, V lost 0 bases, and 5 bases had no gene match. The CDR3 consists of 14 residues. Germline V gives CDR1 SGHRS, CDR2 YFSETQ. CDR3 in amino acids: CASSLARGRSEQYF. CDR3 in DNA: TGCGCCAGCAGCTTGGCCAGGGGGCGCAGCGAGCAGTACTTC.

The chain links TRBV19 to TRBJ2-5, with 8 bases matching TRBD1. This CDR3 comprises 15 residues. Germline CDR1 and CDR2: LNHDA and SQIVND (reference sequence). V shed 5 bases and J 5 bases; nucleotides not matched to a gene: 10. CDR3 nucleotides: TGTGCCAGTAGTTCATACAGGGGGGTAGGGGAGACCCAGTACTTC. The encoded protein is CASSSYRGVGETQYF.

In DNA form, the CDR3 reads TGTGCCAGCAGTGAATCTTGGGGAAGGAGGACTGAAGCTTTCTTT. Encoded protein: CASSESWGRRTEAFF. The chain carries TRBV6-1 and TRBJ1-1; no definite D call. From germline, CDR1 is MNHNS and CDR2 SASEGT. This CDR3 spans 15 amino acids. V lost 2 bases and J 5 bases, leaving 15 bases between the germline ends.

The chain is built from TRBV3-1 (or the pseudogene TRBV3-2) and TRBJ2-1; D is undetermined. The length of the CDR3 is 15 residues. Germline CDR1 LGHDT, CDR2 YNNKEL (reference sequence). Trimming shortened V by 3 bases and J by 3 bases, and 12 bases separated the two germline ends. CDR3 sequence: CASSHHSLIYNEQFF. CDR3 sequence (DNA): TGTGCCAGCAGCCATCATAGCCTCATCTACAATGAGCAGTTCTTC.

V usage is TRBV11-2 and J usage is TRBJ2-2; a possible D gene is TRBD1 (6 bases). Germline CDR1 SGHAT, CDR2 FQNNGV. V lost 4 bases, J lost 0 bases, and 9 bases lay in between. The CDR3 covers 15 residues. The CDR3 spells CASSYRVANTGELFF. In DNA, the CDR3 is TGTGCCAGCAGCTACAGGGTTGCGAACACCGGGGAGCTGTTTTTT.

The CDR3 DNA is TGCGCCAGCAGCCAAGCCCTCCGCGGCGGGGGAGCCGCGAACACCGGGGAGCTGTTTTTT. It is translated as CASSQALRGGGAANTGELFF. The J gene is TRBJ2-2, the V gene TRBV4-3; 7 bases fit TRBD2. CDR1 is LGHNA, CDR2 YSLEER, per germline. The CDR3 extends over 20 amino acids. Unmatched junction bases numbered 14, after V lost 1 base and J lost 0 bases.

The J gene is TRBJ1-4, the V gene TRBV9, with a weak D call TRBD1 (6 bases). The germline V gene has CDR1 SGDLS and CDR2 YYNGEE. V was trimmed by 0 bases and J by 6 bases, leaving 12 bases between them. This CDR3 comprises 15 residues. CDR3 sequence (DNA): TGTGCCAGCAGCGTAGCTCACAGGGTGGATGAAAAACTGTTTTTT. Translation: CASSVAHRVDEKLFF.

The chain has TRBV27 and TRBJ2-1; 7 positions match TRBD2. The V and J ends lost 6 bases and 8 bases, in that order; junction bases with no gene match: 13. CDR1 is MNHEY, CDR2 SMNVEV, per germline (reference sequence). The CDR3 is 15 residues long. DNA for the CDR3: TGTGCCAGCAGCTGGGACTACCGGTTTTTAGATGAGCAGTTCTTC. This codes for CASSWDYRFLDEQFF.